A single sample gave rise to the 17 T cell receptor beta chains below, sequenced in a study of blood T cells in healthy people across ages. A sample-barcoded 5' primer and a J-beta primer mix were used in a second PCR of roughly 6 to 12 cycles. A single record per CDR3 protein comes from TCRdb applying MiXCR to the 5' RACE reads. Of some 750,000 distinct CDR3 sequences listed, approximately 21% were seen once; the top ten hold roughly 22%. Sequenced input: blood. Receptors were obtained from a man between 65 and 79 years old in good health.

V gene TRBV29-1 combines with J gene TRBJ2-1; no firm D call. Trimming stripped 2 bases from V and 7 bases from J, with 3 bases between. Per germline, CDR1 SQVTM and CDR2 ANQGSEA. The CDR3 consists of 10 residues. DNA for the CDR3: TGCAGCGTTGAATTTAATGAGCAGTTCTTC. It codes for CSVEFNEQFF.

The sample holds a few counts of this clonotype. The chain is built from TRBV29-1 and TRBJ1-1, with D possibly being TRBD1 (6 bases). CDR1 and CDR2 (germline): SQVTM, ANQGSEA. The CDR3 covers 11 residues. V lost 6 bases and J lost 11, with 16 bases in between. The CDR3 here is CSVLQGLWAFF. The CDR3 DNA sequence: TGCAGCGTACTACAGGGTTTATGGGCTTTCTTT.

Remarks on this clonotype: A junction end diverges from the germline sequence, so it may reflect a read error. V gene TRBV12-3 or TRBV12-4 combines with J gene TRBJ1-1; 10 nucleotides align to TRBD1. The CDR3 runs 14 residues. CDR3 bases: TGTGCCAGCAGAGACAGGGGGCAGAACATTGAAGCTTTCTTT. Protein product: CASRDRGQNIEAFF.

In this sample, this clonotype turned up a few times. This chain links TRBV3-1 with TRBJ2-5, with 7 bases that match TRBD1. Near its end, the DNA agrees better with TRBJ2-1, so the J call may be wrong. This CDR3 contains 14 residues. Germline V CDR1 and CDR2: LGHDT, YNNKEL (reference sequence). As DNA, the CDR3 is TGTGCCAGCAGCCCCGGGACAGCCGCCCATGAGCAGTTCTTC. Amino acids: CASSPGTAAHEQFF.

The table lists this clonotype with many counts. The chain's CDR3 is CASSARRDYTDTQYF. CDR3 DNA: TGTGCCAGCAGTGCCCGGCGGGACTACACAGATACGCAGTATTTT. The chain uses TRBV2 and TRBJ2-3; 7 bases match TRBD2. In germline, CDR1 is SNHLY, CDR2 FYNNEI. The trim removed 4 bases at V and 2 bases at J, leaving 6 bases unmatched. This CDR3 region has 15 residues.

This clonotype was found a few times. V usage is TRBV4-1 and J usage is TRBJ2-3, with 10 bases matching TRBD2. Germline lookup yields CDR1 MGHRA and CDR2 YSYEKL. J gave up 6 bases and V 4 bases, and 13 bases lay outside the gene matches. The CDR3 sequence is 17 residues long. Here the CDR3 reads CASSPLGQAGGGDTQYF. CDR3 DNA: TGCGCCAGCAGCCCCCTGGGTCAAGCGGGAGGGGGGGATACGCAGTATTTT.

The chain links TRBV20-1 to TRBJ2-7; D might be TRBD1 or TRBD2, each matching 5 bases. With 3 bases removed from V and 3 bases from J, the gap between germline ends came to 9 bases. The CDR3 covers 12 residues. Germline CDR1 reads DFQATT; CDR2 reads SNEGSKA (reference sequence). The CDR3 nucleotides are TGCAGTGCTAGGGGGGAGTTCTACGAGCAGTACTTC. Its translation is CSARGEFYEQYF.

V usage is TRBV20-1 and J usage is TRBJ1-6, with D unclear. With 5 bases removed from V and 7 bases from J, the gap between germline ends came to 9 bases. Germline CDR1 reads DFQATT; CDR2 reads SNEGSKA (reference sequence). The CDR3 has 12 residues. The CDR3 protein is CSAYWENSPLHF. The CDR3 DNA follows: TGCAGTGCTTACTGGGAGAATTCACCCCTCCACTTT.

The genes are TRBV2 and TRBJ2-3, with 9 bases lining up with TRBD2. V gave up 10 bases and J gave up 0 bases; unmatched junction bases: 8. CDR1 is SNHLY, CDR2 FYNNEI, per germline. The CDR3 covers 15 residues. CDR3 coding DNA: TGTGCCACCCAGGGACTAGCCTTGAGCACAGATACGCAGTATTTT. Protein sequence: CATQGLALSTDTQYF.

The chain carries TRBV5-1 and TRBJ2-1; D is ambiguous. V lost 5 bases and J lost 0, with 12 bases in between. Germline V lookup: CDR1 SGHRS, CDR2 YFSETQ. The CDR3 length is 15 residues. The DNA of the CDR3 is TGCGCCAGCAGTTCAACTACCAGCTCCTACAATGAGCAGTTCTTC. Translated: CASSSTTSSYNEQFF.

The chain uses TRBV15 and TRBJ2-1, with TRBD2 identical over 12 bases. The trim removed 1 base at V and 0 bases at J, leaving 4 bases unmatched. The CDR3 contains 18 residues. The germline gives CDR1 LNHNV, CDR2 YYDKDF (reference sequence). The CDR3 protein is CATSRGPGLAGSYNEQFF. The CDR3 nucleotides are TGTGCCACCAGCAGAGGGCCGGGACTAGCGGGCTCCTACAATGAGCAGTTCTTC.

The V call is TRBV4-1, the J call TRBJ2-5; 7 positions agree with TRBD1. The CDR3 covers 16 residues. Germline trimming cut 3 bases from V and 1 base from J; bases unmatched to any gene: 8. CDR1 is MGHRA and CDR2 is YSYEKL in the germline V gene. CDR3: CASSQPGQTFQETQYF. As DNA, the CDR3 is TGCGCCAGCAGCCAGCCGGGACAGACTTTCCAAGAGACCCAGTACTTC.

V is TRBV12-3 or TRBV12-4 and J is TRBJ2-7, with D perhaps matching TRBD1 (6 bases). With 6 bases removed from V and 2 bases from J, the gap between germline ends came to 14 bases. The CDR3 spans 14 residues. This CDR3 reads CASSHAGAAYEQYF. CDR3 bases: TGTGCCAGCAGCCATGCAGGGGCCGCCTACGAGCAGTACTTC.

This chain connects TRBV20-1 to TRBJ1-4, with 7 bases matching TRBD1. The J segment lost 5 bases and the V segment lost 4 bases, leaving 7 bases of the junction unmatched. The CDR3 consists of 14 residues. Per the germline V gene, CDR1 is DFQATT and CDR2 is SNEGSKA (reference sequence). The CDR3 DNA is TGCAGTGCTAAACCGGTGGGACAGAATGAAAAACTGTTTTTT. It translates to CSAKPVGQNEKLFF.

This clonotype was counted a few times. The chain carries TRBV12-3 or TRBV12-4 and TRBJ2-5; 7 nucleotides align to TRBD2. The CDR3 contains 18 residues. V was clipped by 1 base and J by 3 bases; unmatched bases: 14. The CDR3 DNA reads TGTGCCAGCAGTTTAGGTCGGTCTAGCGGAAACCTCAAAGAGACCCAGTACTTC. Its translation is CASSLGRSSGNLKETQYF.

The J gene is TRBJ2-4, the V gene TRBV12-3 or TRBV12-4, with 13 bases aligning to TRBD2. This CDR3 is built from 18 residues. V was pared by 5 bases and J by 4 bases, with 11 bases of the junction left unmatched. CDR3 sequence (DNA): TGTGCCAGCAGTGGACTAGCGGGAGCCGGAGGGGGTAAAAACATTCAGTACTTC. It codes for CASSGLAGAGGGKNIQYF.

There are a few counts of this clonotype. The rearrangement uses TRBV7-2 and TRBJ2-5; the match to TRBD1 covers 10 bases. The CDR3 covers 14 residues. The ends lost 4 bases at V and 10 bases at J; junction bases unmatched: 9. Germline V gene data show CDR1 as SGHTA and CDR2 as FQGNSA. For the CDR3, the DNA is TGTGCCAGCAGCTATGGGACAGGGGCCTTGATCCAGTACTTC. Its protein is CASSYGTGALIQYF.